Shown below are 25 T cell receptor beta chains from a single sample sequenced in a study of CD8+ T cells in alopecia areata. RNA, once extracted, was reverse transcribed into cDNA for use as the sequencing template. The assay was immunoSEQ multiplex PCR, and TCRdb's table has in-frame clones only and misses some. Among over 150,000 clones listed, 56% were seen once. Sequenced: CD8+ T cells sorted from blood. These receptors were taken from a human donor in good health.

Only a few counts were recorded for this clone. The V and J genes are TRBV9 and TRBJ1-5; unclear D gene. This CDR3 has 15 amino acids. Per the germline V gene, CDR1 is SGDLS and CDR2 is YYNGEE. The V end lost 0 bases, the J end lost 3 bases, and 10 bases lay between the germline ends. DNA of the CDR3: TGTGCCAGCAGCGTAGAAGGTGAGGTCAATCAGCCCCAGCATTTT. It encodes CASSVEGEVNQPQHF.

The rearrangement links TRBV2 to TRBJ2-5; 8 bases map to TRBD2. J lost 2 bases, V lost 7 bases, and 3 bases had no gene match. Looked up from germline, CDR1 is SNHLY and CDR2 is FYNNEI. There are 13 residues in the CDR3. CDR3 nucleotide sequence: TGTGCCAGCACCGGGGGGGGTCAAGAGACCCAGTACTTC. This translates into CASTGGGQETQYF.

This clone was recorded only once. The gene calls are TRBV5-6 and TRBJ1-5; D is unresolved. V was trimmed by 2 bases and J by 1 base, leaving 7 bases between them. Germline V gene data show CDR1 as SGHDT and CDR2 as YYEEEE. The CDR3 extends over 14 amino acids. The CDR3 here is CASSLSSSNQPQHF. The CDR3 DNA sequence: TGTGCCAGCAGCTTATCAAGCAGCAATCAGCCCCAGCATTTT.

This chain joins TRBV5-1 and TRBJ2-5; 8 bases are a match to TRBD1. Germline CDR1 SGHRS, CDR2 YFSETQ. V shed 2 bases and J 4 bases; nucleotides not matched to a gene: 7. The length of the CDR3 is 15 residues. Here the CDR3 DNA reads TGCGCCAGCAGCTTTCACCCAGACAGGGGAGAGACCCAGTACTTC. It encodes CASSFHPDRGETQYF.

Here the CDR3 reads CASSFGGVQETQYF. DNA for the CDR3: TGTGCCAGCAGCTTTGGGGGGGTTCAAGAGACCCAGTACTTC. This rearrangement joins TRBV7-9 to TRBJ2-5; 7 bases match TRBD2. The CDR3 runs to 14 residues. Germline V CDR1 and CDR2: SEHNR, FQNEAQ (reference sequence). The V and J ends lost 3 bases and 2 bases, in that order; junction bases with no gene match: 3.

This clone occurred a few times. This chain connects TRBV10-2 to TRBJ1-1; D is perhaps TRBD1 (6 bases). Trimming took 10 bases from V and 1 from J, leaving 13 bases between them. The CDR3 sequence is 13 residues long. From germline, CDR1 is WSHSY and CDR2 SAAADI. CDR3: CATGRTENTEAFF. The CDR3 DNA follows: TGCGCCACCGGACGGACAGAGAACACTGAAGCTTTCTTT.

This clone has more than one count but fewer than ten. The rearrangement joins TRBV27 to TRBJ1-2; D is perhaps TRBD1 (6 bases). CDR3 length equals 15 residues. V lost 6 bases and J 5 bases, leaving 19 bases between the germline ends. The germline gives CDR1 MNHEY, CDR2 SMNVEV (reference sequence). For the CDR3, the DNA is TGTGCCAGCAGCCCCGGGGGCGGGGGGCTTTATGGCTACACCTTC. Translating it yields CASSPGGGGLYGYTF.

The rearrangement joins TRBV30 to TRBJ2-1; D is ambiguous. V was cut by 2 bases and J by 6 bases, with 5 bases left in between. From germline, CDR1 is GTSNPN and CDR2 SVGIG (reference sequence). This CDR3 comprises 11 residues. CDR3 residues: CAWSLSNEQFF. The CDR3 DNA sequence: TGTGCCTGGAGTCTTAGCAATGAGCAGTTCTTC.

The chain employs TRBV9 and TRBJ1-2; tentative D call: TRBD1 (6 bases). The CDR3 length is 13 residues. Trimming shortened V by 2 bases and J by 4 bases, and 9 bases separated the two germline ends. In germline, CDR1 is SGDLS, CDR2 YYNGEE. CDR3 sequence reads: CASSVRGPYGYTF. The CDR3, as DNA: TGTGCCAGCAGCGTCAGGGGTCCCTATGGCTACACCTTC.

This clone was picked up a small number of times. The rearrangement links TRBV2 to TRBJ2-5; 10 nucleotides agree with TRBD2. The CDR3 runs 14 residues. The germline CDR1 and CDR2 sequences are SNHLY and FYNNEI. Unmatched junction bases numbered 3, after V lost 6 bases and J lost 2 bases. The CDR3 is CASSLAGEQETQYF. The DNA for the CDR3 is TGTGCCAGCAGCCTAGCGGGGGAACAAGAGACCCAGTACTTC.

The J gene is TRBJ2-1, the V gene TRBV29-1; D perhaps matches TRBD1 (6 bases). With 3 bases removed from V and 10 bases from J, the gap between germline ends came to 19 bases. The germline CDR1 and CDR2 sequences are SQVTM and ANQGSEA. The CDR3 is 14 residues long. In DNA, the CDR3 is TGCAGCGTTGAGAGCCAGGGGCGTCCAGGCGAGCAGTTCTTC. Residues: CSVESQGRPGEQFF.

The sample holds one count of this clone. The chain is built from TRBV29-1 and TRBJ1-2; D not resolved. CDR3 length: 13 residues. The V gene's germline CDR1 is SQVTM and CDR2 ANQGSEA. Between the trimmed V and J ends, which lost 3 bases and 4 bases, there was a span of 12 bases. This CDR3 is CSVDGSGSYGYTF. Written as DNA, the CDR3 is TGCAGCGTTGATGGGAGTGGAAGCTATGGCTACACCTTC.

The chain's CDR3 is CASSYSGADTEAFF. As DNA, the CDR3 is TGTGCCAGCAGTTATTCTGGGGCAGACACTGAAGCTTTCTTT. The chain recombines TRBV6-5 with TRBJ1-1, with D possibly being TRBD1 (5 bases). V was clipped by 3 bases and J by 3 bases, with 11 bases between them. CDR3 length: 14 residues. Germline CDR1 is MNHEY and CDR2 is SVGAGI.

J is TRBJ2-5 and V is TRBV29-1; 7 nucleotides align to TRBD1. J gave up 0 bases and V 5 bases, and 3 bases lay outside the gene matches. CDR3 size: 13 residues. Germline CDR1 is SQVTM and CDR2 is ANQGSEA. CDR3 region: CSVQDRYQETQYF. CDR3 in DNA: TGCAGCGTTCAGGACAGGTACCAAGAGACCCAGTACTTC.

This clone occurred a few times. The J gene is TRBJ1-2, the V gene TRBV5-1, with a tentative D call TRBD1 (5 bases). CDR3 length: 16 residues. Germline V gene sequence: CDR1 SGHRS, CDR2 YFSETQ. V lost 4 bases and J 0 bases, leaving 16 bases between the germline ends. The CDR3: CASSGDLPLSNYGYTF. The CDR3 DNA follows: TGCGCCAGCAGCGGGGACCTGCCACTCTCTAACTATGGCTACACCTTC.

This clone has only a few counts. Other DNA sequences within the sample encode an identical CDR3. The chain joins TRBV30 to TRBJ2-2; no clear D gene. Germline CDR1 and CDR2: GTSNPN and SVGIG (reference sequence). The V end was cut by 2 bases, the J end by 7 bases, with 8 bases between. The CDR3 loop spans 12 amino acids. For the CDR3, the DNA is TGTGCCTGGAGTCCCGGTGGCGGGGAGCTGTTTTTT. This codes for CAWSPGGGELFF. Filled out from reference TRBV30 and TRBJ2-2, the complete variable domain reads SQTIHQWPATLVQPVGSPLSLECTVEGTSNPNLYWYRQAAGRGLQLLFYSVGIGQISSEVPQNLSASRPQDRQFILSSKKLLLSDSGFYLCAWSPGGGELFFGEGSRLTVL.

About this clone itself: A read error may produce the germline difference seen at one junction end. V and J are TRBV9 and TRBJ1-1, with D tentatively TRBD1 (6 bases). The CDR3 is 16 residues long. Germline lookup yields CDR1 SGDLS and CDR2 YYNGEE. CDR3 in DNA: TGTACCAGCAGCGTAGGGGTCGACAGGATGAACACTGAAGCTTTCTTT. Translation gives CTSSVGVDRMNTEAFF.

This clone was observed a single time. The chain is built from TRBV27 and TRBJ2-3; 16 bases line up with TRBD2. V lost 6 bases, J lost 3 bases, and 9 bases stayed unmatched. Germline CDR1 is MNHEY and CDR2 is SMNVEV (reference sequence). This CDR3 is built from 18 residues. The CDR3, as DNA: TGTGCCAGCAGCGAGGGACTAGCGGGGGGGCTCGGGACAGATACGCAGTATTTT. It codes for CASSEGLAGGLGTDTQYF.

The rearrangement links TRBV7-6 to TRBJ2-1, with D possibly being TRBD2 (6 bases). Trimming took 1 base from V and 6 from J, leaving 7 bases between them. The CDR3 has 13 amino acids. The germline V gene encodes CDR1 SGHVS and CDR2 FNYEAQ. CDR3 sequence reads: CASSLVGGNEQFF. The CDR3 region has the DNA TGTGCCAGCAGCTTAGTCGGGGGCAATGAGCAGTTCTTC.

This clone was counted a few times. The chain joins TRBV15 to TRBJ2-7; TRBD1 aligns across 7 bases. This CDR3 comprises 14 residues. V was clipped by 5 bases and J by 0 bases; unmatched bases: 4. The germline CDR1 and CDR2 sequences are LNHNV and YYDKDF (reference sequence). In nucleotides, the CDR3 is TGTGCCACCAGCCCGGACAGGTCCTCCTACGAGCAGTACTTC. Its protein product is CATSPDRSSYEQYF.

The genes are TRBV5-6 and TRBJ2-7, with 8 bases that match TRBD2. Germline assignment: CDR1 SGHDT and CDR2 YYEEEE. CDR3 length: 14 amino acids. V was pared by 4 bases and J by 3 bases, with 6 bases of the junction left unmatched. CDR3 bases: TGTGCCAGCAGCCACGCGGGGGGCAGCTACGAGCAGTACTTC. Translation: CASSHAGGSYEQYF.

CDR3: CASSWTGNTEAFF. As DNA, the CDR3 is TGTGCCAGCAGTTGGACAGGGAACACTGAAGCTTTCTTT. The chain uses TRBV27 and TRBJ1-1; 7 bases align to TRBD1. The length of the CDR3 is 13 residues. V lost 4 bases, J lost 1 base, and 0 bases stayed unmatched. Germline values: CDR1 MNHEY, CDR2 SMNVEV (reference sequence).

This clone was picked up one time. This chain joins TRBV9 and TRBJ1-1; the D is unclear. The length of the CDR3 is 14 residues. Germline CDR1 reads SGDLS; CDR2 reads YYNGEE. Trimming took 3 bases from V and 4 from J, leaving 13 bases between them. CDR3 region: CASSAVLGLTEAFF. The CDR3 DNA reads TGTGCCAGCAGCGCCGTCCTTGGTCTCACTGAAGCTTTCTTT.

This clone came up a few times. The chain joins TRBV7-9 to TRBJ1-5, with D tentatively TRBD1 (5 bases). Trimming shortened V by 4 bases and J by 9 bases, and 16 bases separated the two germline ends. This CDR3 spans 14 amino acids. CDR1 is SEHNR and CDR2 is FQNEAQ in the germline V gene (reference sequence). The CDR3, as DNA: TGTGCCAGCAGCTCGGGACGGCCCCAGGGGCCCCAGCATTTT. Its protein product is CASSSGRPQGPQHF.

This chain joins TRBV4-1 and TRBJ1-2; the D gene is possibly TRBD1 (5 bases). The length of the CDR3 is 13 residues. Trimming stripped 1 base from V and 5 bases from J, with 8 bases between. Germline CDR1 and CDR2: MGHRA and YSYEKL. CDR3 nucleotide sequence: TGCGCCAGCAGCCAAGGTGGGGGTTATGGCTACACCTTC. Translating gives CASSQGGGYGYTF.